Listed below are T cell receptor beta chains from one sample, sequenced in a study of technical replicates of blood from a few donors. Profiling relied on immunoSEQ multiplex PCR, and the TCRdb table lists in-frame clones only, not all of them. The sample lists about 57,000 clones; 80% to 95% were seen once. Material for sequencing was PBMCs. These receptors all stem from a human donor in good health. Some clones in this sample may be carry-over from other donors' samples. Each CDR3 is given with its conserved first and last residue. D genes are given only for firm matches. A clone size is listed for some rows: how often the clone was seen (once, few, many), or a class if it is expanded.

D gene	V gene	clone size	J gene	CDR3 DNA	CDR3 protein
NA	TRBV27	few	TRBJ1-5	TGTGCCAGCAGTTCTACCTCGACACGGGGTATACAGCCCCAGCATTTT	CASSSTSTRGIQPQHF
NA	TRBV7-2	NA	TRBJ1-2	TGTGCCAGCAGCGACACCTGGGGAGGGGCCTATGGCTACACCTTC	CASSDTWGGAYGYTF
NA	TRBV7-9	NA	TRBJ2-3	TGTGCCAGCAGCTTATCGCACGGTCTATCCACAGATACGCAGTATTTT	CASSLSHGLSTDTQYF
TRBD1	TRBV6-5	few	TRBJ1-1	TGTGCCAGCAGTGTGGGGACAGGGGGCGCCGCTGAAGCTTTCTTT	CASSVGTGGAAEAFF
TRBD1	TRBV2	NA	TRBJ1-1	TGTGCCAACAACCAGGGGGACACTGAAGCTTTCTTT	CANNQGDTEAFF
NA	TRBV4-3	NA	TRBJ2-3	TGCGCCAGCAGCGACAGTAGGACAGATACGCAGTATTTT	CASSDSRTDTQYF
NA	TRBV11-2	NA	TRBJ2-5	TGTGCCAGCAGCCGGCACTACATACAAGAGACCCAGTACTTC	CASSRHYIQETQYF
NA	TRBV11-3	NA	TRBJ2-2	TGTGCCAGCAACTATGCAGGGGTAGGTACCGGGGAGCTGTTTTTT	CASNYAGVGTGELFF
NA	TRBV4-1	NA	TRBJ2-7	TGCGCCAGCAGCCCTACAGGGACGAACTACGAGCAGTACTTC	CASSPTGTNYEQYF
TRBD2	TRBV7-2	NA	TRBJ2-3	TGTGCCGGGGAGAGCGGGGGGGCGGGTACGCAGTATTTT	CAGESGGAGTQYF
NA	TRBV2	NA	TRBJ1-1	TGTGCCAGCAGTCTGCAGGGGTTGGGGAACACTGAAGCTTTCTTT	CASSLQGLGNTEAFF
NA	TRBV19	NA	TRBJ2-7	TGTGCCAGTAGTATGTTAGGGAGTATCCACGAGCAGTACTTC	CASSMLGSIHEQYF
NA	TRBV7-9	NA	TRBJ1-2	TGTGCCAGCAGCCCTCAAAGCGGCACGCTCTATGGCTACACCTTC	CASSPQSGTLYGYTF
NA	TRBV29-1	NA	TRBJ2-7	TGCAGCGTTGAGGGCAGCTCCTACGAGCAGTACTTC	CSVEGSSYEQYF
NA	TRBV30	NA	TRBJ1-1	TGTGCCTGGAGTGTACGGGTTGACACTGAAGCTTTCTTT	CAWSVRVDTEAFF
TRBD2	TRBV6-5	NA	TRBJ2-2	TGTGCCACCCAACCCAGTGCGGGAGCGGCCGGGGAGCTGTTTTTT	CATQPSAGAAGELFF
NA	TRBV4-1	NA	TRBJ2-7	TGCGCCAGCAGCCAGAGGACGGGGTTGGAGTACGAGCAGTACTTC	CASSQRTGLEYEQYF
TRBD2	TRBV4-3	NA	TRBJ2-3	TGCGCCAGCAGCCAGGACATCCGGACTAGCGGGGGGCTCGCAGATACGCAGTATTTT	CASSQDIRTSGGLADTQYF
NA	TRBV5-1	NA	TRBJ2-2	TGCGCCAGCAGCTTACAGACCAGCGGTATCGGGGAGCTGTTTTTT	CASSLQTSGIGELFF
TRBD1	TRBV30	NA	TRBJ1-1	TGTGCCTGGAGTCTCCCGGACAGGGCGGATACTGAAGCTTTCTTT	CAWSLPDRADTEAFF
TRBD2	TRBV5-1	NA	TRBJ2-2	TGCGCCAGCGCGGGGGAACTAGCGTACACCGGGGAGCTGTTTTTT	CASAGELAYTGELFF
NA	TRBV27	NA	TRBJ1-2	TGTGCCAGCAGTTTGGGGGGGGCGAATGGCTACACCTTC	CASSLGGANGYTF
TRBD1	TRBV7-6	NA	TRBJ2-3	TGTGCCAGCAGCCGGACAGGGGGATTCACAGATACGCAGTATTTT	CASSRTGGFTDTQYF
TRBD2	TRBV11-1	NA	TRBJ2-7	TGTGCCAGCAGCTTCATCGCGGGAGCCACCTACGAGCAGTACTTC	CASSFIAGATYEQYF
NA	TRBV25-1	NA	TRBJ2-5	TGTGCCAGCAGTGCCATACTAGAACAAGAGACCCAGTACTTC	CASSAILEQETQYF
TRBD2	TRBV18	NA	TRBJ2-1	TGTGCCAGCTCGGCCGGGACTAGCGGGAGACAGGAGCAGTTCTTC	CASSAGTSGRQEQFF
TRBD2	TRBV5-6	NA	TRBJ2-5	TGTGCCAGCAGCCACGCTGCGGCGGGGGGTGCGACCCAGTACTTC	CASSHAAAGGATQYF
TRBD1	TRBV11-2	NA	TRBJ1-3	TGTGCCAGCAGCCGGACAGGGGGCGATGGAAACACCATATATTTT	CASSRTGGDGNTIYF
NA	TRBV7-8	NA	TRBJ2-3	TGTGCCAGCAGGGAACGGGACTTTAGGGCAGATACGCAGTATTTT	CASRERDFRADTQYF
NA	TRBV6-5	NA	TRBJ1-2	TGTGCCAGCAGCAACACAGGCGCGGTCGGCTACACCTTC	CASSNTGAVGYTF
TRBD1	TRBV7-8	once	TRBJ2-1	TGTGCCAGCAGCTTTAACAGGGGCTCCTACAATGAGCAGTTCTTC	CASSFNRGSYNEQFF
TRBD2	TRBV5-1	NA	TRBJ2-5	TGCGCCAGCAGCTTGGTGGCTAGCGGAGGGGAGACCCAGTACTTC	CASSLVASGGETQYF
TRBD2	TRBV15	NA	TRBJ2-2	TGTGCCACCAGCAGAGCCCCCCGTGCTAGCGGGAACACCGGGGAGCTGTTTTTT	CATSRAPRASGNTGELFF
TRBD2	TRBV20-1	NA	TRBJ2-7	TGCAGCGGGGGGTCCTCCTACGAGCAGTACTTC	CSGGSSYEQYF
TRBD2	TRBV6-1	NA	TRBJ2-7	TGTGCCAGCAGTGAAGGATACCGGGGACTAGCGGGAAGGACCTACGAGCAGTACTTC	CASSEGYRGLAGRTYEQYF
NA	TRBV2	NA	TRBJ2-7	TGTGCCAGCAGTGACAACTTACTGGGACTGGAGACCTACGAGCAGTACTTC	CASSDNLLGLETYEQYF
NA	TRBV30	once	TRBJ1-1	TGTGCCTGGACTTTACAGCAGAACACTGAAGCTTTCTTT	CAWTLQQNTEAFF
NA	TRBV7-9	once	TRBJ2-3	TGTGCCAGCAGCTTAGACACAGCCACAGATACGCAGTATTTT	CASSLDTATDTQYF
TRBD1	TRBV6-5	NA	TRBJ1-1	TGTGCCAGCAGGCCCCCAGACAGGGGGCTCACTGAAGCTTTCTTT	CASRPPDRGLTEAFF
NA	TRBV4-2	once	TRBJ1-4	TGTGCCAGCAGCCAAGGGGCCGGTTTTGGTGAAAAACTGTTTTTT	CASSQGAGFGEKLFF
TRBD2	TRBV7-2	NA	TRBJ2-7	TGTGCCAGCAGCTTAATGGCTAGCGGGAGATCCTACGAGCAGTACTTC	CASSLMASGRSYEQYF
NA	TRBV7-2	NA	TRBJ2-5	TGTGCCAGCAGCGCCCAACTAGTAATGGAGACCCAGTACTTC	CASSAQLVMETQYF
TRBD2	TRBV7-2	NA	TRBJ2-1	TGTGCCAGCAGCCTAAGACTAGCGTCGAATGAGCAGTTCTTC	CASSLRLASNEQFF
NA	TRBV4-3	NA	TRBJ2-3	TGCGCCAGCAGCCAAGAGGCTGGCACAGATACGCAGTATTTT	CASSQEAGTDTQYF
NA	TRBV6-5	NA	TRBJ1-2	TGTGCCAGCAGTTACGGGGCAGGGGCGAACTATGGCTACACCTTC	CASSYGAGANYGYTF
NA	TRBV6-5	NA	TRBJ1-3	TGTGCCAGCAGTTACTCGACTGGAGGACCTGGAAACACCATATATTTT	CASSYSTGGPGNTIYF